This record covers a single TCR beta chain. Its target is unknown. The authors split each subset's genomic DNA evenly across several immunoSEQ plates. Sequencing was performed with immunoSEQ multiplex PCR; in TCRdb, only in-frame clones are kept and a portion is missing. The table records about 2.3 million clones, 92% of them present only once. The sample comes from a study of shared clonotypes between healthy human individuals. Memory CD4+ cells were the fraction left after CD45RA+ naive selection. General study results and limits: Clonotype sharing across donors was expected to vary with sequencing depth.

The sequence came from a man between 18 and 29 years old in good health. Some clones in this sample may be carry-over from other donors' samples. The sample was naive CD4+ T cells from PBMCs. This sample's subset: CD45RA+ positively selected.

The CDR3: CASSGGSRDRYEKVYNEQFF. CDR3 in DNA: TGTGCCAGCTCGGGGGGTTCTCGGGACAGATACGAGAAGGTCTACAATGAGCAGTTCTTC. The chain couples TRBV18 to TRBJ2-1; tentatively, D is TRBD1 (7 bases). Germline CDR1 and CDR2: KGHSH and LQKENI. Trimming took off 6 bases at V and 3 bases at J, with 30 bases between the two ends. The CDR3 length is 20 residues. Full variable domain (rest looked up from reference TRBV18 and TRBJ2-1): NAGVMQNPRHLVRRRGQEARLRCSPMKGHSHVYWYRQLPEEGLKFMVYLQKENIIDESGMPKERFSAEFPKEGPSILRIQQVVRGDSAAYFCASSGGSRDRYEKVYNEQFFGPGTRLTVL.